This is a list of T cell receptor beta chains from one sample in a study of identical twins. MiXCR, run by TCRdb on the 5' RACE reads, gives a single entry per CDR3 protein. The data hold 500,000 to 550,000 distinct CDR3 sequences, with approximately 20% observed a single time. These data were also filed under a second study, of yellow fever vaccine responses in identical twins.

The sample consisted of CD4+ T cells sorted from blood. The source of these receptors is a woman aged 18 to 35 in good health. CDR3s include the opening cysteine and the closing phenylalanine or tryptophan. The order of the fields is clone size, J gene, D gene, V gene, CDR3 protein, CDR3 DNA. The D gene is left open where the match is weak. Clone sizes are given selectively: once, few, many, or a class where the clone is expanded.

>NA|TRBJ2-3|TRBD1|TRBV12-3/TRBV12-4
CASRTGGGGTQYF
TGTGCCAGCAGGACAGGGGGAGGCGGTACGCAGTATTTT
>many|TRBJ1-6|NA|TRBV12-3/TRBV12-4
CASSLEFNSPLHF
TGTGCCAGCAGTTTGGAGTTTAATTCACCCCTCCACTTT
>few|TRBJ2-3|NA|TRBV10-3
CAISENTDPGRTDTQYF
TGTGCCATCAGTGAGAACACGGACCCGGGGAGGACAGATACGCAGTATTTT
>few|TRBJ1-1|NA|TRBV29-1
CSVEDAIRARAFF
TGCAGCGTTGAAGATGCAATTAGGGCTAGAGCTTTCTTT
>few|TRBJ2-4|TRBD2|TRBV10-2
CASSLAGGAKNIQYF
TGCGCCAGCAGTCTAGCGGGGGGGGCCAAAAACATTCAGTACTTC
>NA|TRBJ2-3|TRBD2|TRBV12-3/TRBV12-4
CASSTTFERGRQYF
TGTGCCAGCAGTACCACGTTTGAGCGGGGGAGGCAGTATTTT
>many|TRBJ1-1|TRBD1|TRBV29-1
CSVIQGGLTEAFF
TGCAGCGTCATACAGGGGGGCCTGACTGAAGCTTTCTTT
>few|TRBJ1-1|NA|TRBV19
CASSIDSANTEAFF
TGTGCCAGTAGTATCGACAGCGCGAACACTGAAGCTTTCTTT
>few|TRBJ2-7|NA|TRBV20-1
CSARVGTSLAHEQYF
TGCAGTGCTAGAGTAGGGACTTCCCTGGCCCACGAGCAGTACTTC
>NA|TRBJ2-7|TRBD2|TRBV3-1
CASSLSNPWTSGRYEQYF
TGTGCCAGCAGCCTAAGTAACCCCTGGACTAGCGGGCGATACGAGCAGTACTTC
>few|TRBJ1-2|NA|TRBV10-3
CAISESPGINYGYTF
TGTGCCATCAGTGAGTCGCCGGGAATCAACTATGGCTACACCTTC
>NA|TRBJ2-5|TRBD2|TRBV3-1
CASSQARGAQETQYF
TGTGCCAGCAGCCAAGCGCGGGGGGCCCAAGAGACCCAGTACTTC
>NA|TRBJ1-1|NA|TRBV12-3/TRBV12-4
CASSLKMNTEAFF
TGTGCCAGCAGTTTAAAAATGAACACTGAAGCTTTCTTT
>few|TRBJ1-5|NA|TRBV27
CASSLGVGQPQHF
TGTGCCAGCAGCTTGGGCGTCGGGCAGCCCCAGCATTTT
>NA|TRBJ1-4|TRBD1|TRBV28
CASRGYSPGQLNEKLFF
TGTGCCAGCAGAGGCTATTCCCCGGGACAGCTCAATGAAAAACTGTTTTTT
>NA|TRBJ2-5|TRBD2|TRBV5-1
CASSLGRGAMQETQYF
TGCGCCAGCAGCTTGGGGCGGGGGGCCATGCAAGAGACCCAGTACTTC
>few|TRBJ1-1|TRBD1|TRBV28
CASSLLQGARAEAFF
TGTGCCAGCAGTCTACTACAGGGGGCGCGGGCTGAAGCTTTCTTT
>NA|TRBJ2-1|TRBD2|TRBV7-2
CASSFSSGGMNEQFF
TGTGCCAGCAGCTTTTCTAGCGGGGGTATGAATGAGCAGTTCTTC
>NA|TRBJ1-3|TRBD1|TRBV12-3/TRBV12-4
CASSFWGQGDGNTIYF
TGTGCCAGCAGTTTTTGGGGACAGGGGGATGGAAACACCATATATTTT
>few|TRBJ1-2|NA|TRBV29-1
CSVGTDYGYTF
TGCAGCGTTGGGACGGATTATGGCTACACCTTC
>NA|TRBJ2-1|NA|TRBV5-1
CASSLDGDFYNEQFF
TGCGCCAGCAGCTTGGACGGGGACTTCTACAATGAGCAGTTCTTC
>NA|TRBJ2-7|NA|TRBV12-3/TRBV12-4
CASSLTFSYEQYF
TGTGCCAGCAGTTTAACCTTCTCCTACGAGCAGTACTTC
>NA|TRBJ2-1|NA|TRBV19
CASSPGDILVRNEQFF
TGTGCCAGTAGTCCAGGGGACATATTAGTACGGAATGAGCAGTTCTTC
>NA|TRBJ2-5|TRBD2|TRBV5-1
CASSRLAGEETQYF
TGCGCCAGCAGCCGCTTAGCGGGGGAAGAGACCCAGTACTTC
>few|TRBJ2-3|NA|TRBV6-1
CASRKKERSTSTDTQYF
TGTGCCAGCAGGAAAAAGGAGCGGAGCACTAGCACAGATACGCAGTATTTT
>few|TRBJ2-2|NA|TRBV5-1
CASSLERAGELFF
TGCGCCAGCAGCCTGGAGCGGGCCGGGGAGCTGTTTTTT
>few|TRBJ2-7|NA|TRBV6-5
CASSYSATYSSYEQYF
TGTGCCAGCAGTTACAGTGCGACCTATTCTTCCTACGAGCAGTACTTC
>many|TRBJ2-7|TRBD2|TRBV12-3/TRBV12-4
CASRLAGLYEQYF
TGTGCCAGCAGATTAGCGGGTCTCTACGAGCAGTACTTC
>NA|TRBJ2-3|TRBD2|TRBV24-1
CATSAREEADTQYF
TGTGCCACCAGTGCGCGGGAGGAGGCAGATACGCAGTATTTT
>NA|TRBJ2-5|NA|TRBV28
CASSLSGGRVTQYF
TGTGCCAGCAGTTTATCCGGGGGGCGGGTGACCCAGTACTTC
>few|TRBJ2-1|TRBD2|TRBV9
CASSVVGTSGNEQFF
TGTGCCAGCAGCGTAGTGGGGACTAGCGGCAATGAGCAGTTCTTC
>NA|TRBJ2-1|NA|TRBV7-8
CASSLVPSLGDEQFF
TGTGCCAGCAGCTTAGTCCCCTCACTAGGGGATGAGCAGTTCTTC
>few|TRBJ2-3|TRBD2|TRBV18
CASSPPLADSTDTQYF
TGTGCCAGCTCACCGCCCCTAGCGGATAGCACAGATACGCAGTATTTT
>few|TRBJ2-1|NA|TRBV5-1
CASSLGDNHNEQFF
TGCGCCAGCAGCTTGGGGGACAACCACAATGAGCAGTTCTTC
>NA|TRBJ2-1|TRBD2|TRBV18
CASSPPSLAGAYNEQFF
TGTGCCAGCTCACCGCCGTCACTAGCGGGAGCCTACAATGAGCAGTTCTTC
>few|TRBJ1-1|NA|TRBV25-1
CASSDWAQNTEAFF
TGTGCCAGCAGTGATTGGGCACAGAACACTGAAGCTTTCTTT
>few|TRBJ2-7|NA|TRBV7-9
CASSQRVYEQYF
TGTGCCAGCAGCCAGCGTGTCTACGAGCAGTACTTC
>NA|TRBJ2-2|NA|TRBV3-1
CASSQDWASHTGELFF
TGTGCCAGCAGCCAAGATTGGGCGAGCCACACCGGGGAGCTGTTTTTT
>NA|TRBJ2-7|TRBD2|TRBV5-1
CASSLLREGPYEQYF
TGCGCCAGCAGCTTGTTGCGGGAGGGGCCCTACGAGCAGTACTTC
>NA|TRBJ2-5|NA|TRBV4-2
CASSQGAVPKGETQYF
TGTGCCAGCAGCCAAGGGGCCGTCCCGAAAGGAGAGACCCAGTACTTC
>once|TRBJ2-2|TRBD2|TRBV27
CASTSGYTGELFF
TGTGCCAGCACTAGCGGTTATACCGGGGAGCTGTTTTTT
>few|TRBJ2-1|NA|TRBV5-1
CASSLGGYTYNEQLF
TGCGCCAGCAGCTTGGGGGGTTATACCTACAATGAGCAGCTCTTC
>NA|TRBJ2-3|NA|TRBV6-5
CASSYSSGSSTDTQYF
TGTGCCAGCAGTTACTCCAGCGGCTCTAGCACAGATACGCAGTATTTT
>few|TRBJ2-3|TRBD2|TRBV7-2
CASSLTSDANTQYF
TGTGCCAGCAGCTTAACTAGCGATGCAAATACGCAGTATTTT
>NA|TRBJ1-2|NA|TRBV24-1
CATSDFQQSYGYTF
TGTGCCACCAGTGATTTTCAACAGTCTTATGGCTACACCTTC
>NA|TRBJ2-3|TRBD1|TRBV5-1
CASSLVGQGNTQYF
TGCGCCAGCAGCTTGGTGGGACAGGGAAATACGCAGTATTTT
>NA|TRBJ2-2|NA|TRBV5-4
CASSLGGDGELFF
TGTGCCAGCAGCTTGGGAGGGGACGGGGAGCTGTTTTTT